These T cell receptor beta chains were read from a single sample in a study of beta chain features in type 1 diabetes. This table comes from immunoSEQ multiplex PCR, and its TCRdb copy is limited to in-frame clones, with some not included. This table has under 950,000 clones, 15% to 20% appearing once. The source material was naive CD4+ T cells from blood. The receptors were gathered from a woman aged 18 to 35 in good health. CDR3s include the opening cysteine and the closing phenylalanine or tryptophan. The D gene is left open where the match is weak. Clone size is not always given. Where it is, it says once, few, many or a class for expanded clones.

J gene,D gene,clone size,V gene,CDR3 DNA,CDR3 protein
TRBJ2-7,TRBD2,few,TRBV5-1,TGCGCCAGCAGCTATGGTAGCGGGAGGCCCCTCTACGAGCAGTACTTC,CASSYGSGRPLYEQYF
TRBJ2-5,NA,NA,TRBV5-4,TGTGCCAGCAGCTTCCCCGGGGCCCAAGAGACCCAGTACTTC,CASSFPGAQETQYF
TRBJ2-1,NA,NA,TRBV29-1,TGCAGCGTTGAGTCTAATCTTCACAAAGGGAATGAGCAGTTCTTC,CSVESNLHKGNEQFF
TRBJ2-1,NA,NA,TRBV10-3,TGTGCCATCAGTGAGAATGCAGGGGGGGGTGAGCAGTTCTTC,CAISENAGGGEQFF
TRBJ2-1,NA,few,TRBV18,TGTGCCAGCTCAGTACGGACAGTCGTCAATGAGCAGTTCTTC,CASSVRTVVNEQFF
TRBJ2-1,NA,NA,TRBV27,TGTGCCAGCAGGATCGGGCAGGTCTACAATGAGCAGTTCTTC,CASRIGQVYNEQFF
TRBJ2-1,TRBD2,NA,TRBV4-1,TGCGCCAGCAGCCAAGAAGGCGGACTAGCGGGATTCAGCTCCTACAATGAGCAGTTCTTC,CASSQEGGLAGFSSYNEQFF
TRBJ2-5,NA,few,TRBV6-5,TGTGCCAGCAGCATCGGGGTCCAGCAAGAGACCCAGTACTTC,CASSIGVQQETQYF
TRBJ2-2,NA,few,TRBV18,TGTGCCAGCTCACCAGGACGACAGTTCGGGGAGCTGTTTTTT,CASSPGRQFGELFF
TRBJ2-2,TRBD1,few,TRBV23-1,TGCGCCGCCTACAGGGGTCCCGGGGAGCTGTTTTTT,CAAYRGPGELFF
TRBJ2-1,NA,NA,TRBV2,TGTGCCAGCAGTAAACTAGTAGTCAATGAGCAGTTCTTC,CASSKLVVNEQFF
TRBJ2-7,NA,NA,TRBV6-5,TGTGCCAGCAGTGAGGACTACTCCTACGAGCAGTACTTC,CASSEDYSYEQYF
TRBJ1-4,NA,many,TRBV9,TGTGCCAGCAGTGTCCGACCGGACAATGAAAAACTGTTTTTT,CASSVRPDNEKLFF
TRBJ2-6,NA,NA,TRBV27,TGTGCCAGCAATCGCAACTCTGGGGCCAACGTCCTGACTTTC,CASNRNSGANVLTF
TRBJ1-4,NA,NA,TRBV7-8,TGTGCCAGCCCGAGATGGGAAGATAATGAAAAACTGTTTTTT,CASPRWEDNEKLFF
TRBJ1-2,TRBD1,NA,TRBV6-5,TGTGCCAGCAGTTACTCGGGGACAGTTGACTATGGCTACACCTTC,CASSYSGTVDYGYTF
TRBJ2-3,NA,NA,TRBV28,TGTGCCAGCAGTCCACCGGGCTCGGGCACAGATACGCAGTATTTT,CASSPPGSGTDTQYF
TRBJ1-4,NA,few,TRBV5-6,TGTGCCAGCAGCTTGATGGAGATAACTAATGAAAAACTGTTTTTT,CASSLMEITNEKLFF
TRBJ1-1,TRBD1,few,TRBV7-9,TGTGCCAGCAGCTCTGGGACAGGGAACACTGAAGCTTTCTTT,CASSSGTGNTEAFF
TRBJ2-7,TRBD2,NA,TRBV6-5,TGTGCCAGCAGTTACGGTCCCGGGACTAGCACCCGCGAGCAGTACTTC,CASSYGPGTSTREQYF
TRBJ1-1,TRBD1,few,TRBV18,TGTGCCAGCTCACGCACGACAGGGACTGAAGCTTTCTTT,CASSRTTGTEAFF
TRBJ2-1,NA,NA,TRBV7-9,TGTGCCAGCAGCTCGCTCCCGGGACCCGGGGAAAATGAGCAGTTCTTC,CASSSLPGPGENEQFF
TRBJ2-1,NA,NA,TRBV4-1,TGCGCCAGCAGCCAACAGCGGTCCAATGAGCAGTTCTTC,CASSQQRSNEQFF